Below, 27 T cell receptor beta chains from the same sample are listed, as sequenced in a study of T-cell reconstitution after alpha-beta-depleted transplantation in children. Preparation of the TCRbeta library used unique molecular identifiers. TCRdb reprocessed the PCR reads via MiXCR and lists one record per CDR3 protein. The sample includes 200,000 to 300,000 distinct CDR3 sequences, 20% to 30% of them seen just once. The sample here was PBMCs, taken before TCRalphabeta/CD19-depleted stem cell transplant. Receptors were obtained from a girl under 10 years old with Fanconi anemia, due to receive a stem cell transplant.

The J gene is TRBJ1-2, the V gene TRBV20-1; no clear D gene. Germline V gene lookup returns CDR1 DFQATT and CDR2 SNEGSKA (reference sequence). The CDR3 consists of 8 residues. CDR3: CSPLGYTF. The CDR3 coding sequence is TGCAGCCCCCTTGGCTACACCTTC.

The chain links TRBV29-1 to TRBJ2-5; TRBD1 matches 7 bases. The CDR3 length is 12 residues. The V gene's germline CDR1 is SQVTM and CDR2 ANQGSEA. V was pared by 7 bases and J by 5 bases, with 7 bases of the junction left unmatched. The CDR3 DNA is TGCAGCGATGACAGGGCGGAGGAGACCCAGTACTTC. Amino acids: CSDDRAEETQYF. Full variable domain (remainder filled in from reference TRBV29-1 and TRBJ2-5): SAVISQKPSRDICQRGTSLTIQCQVDSQVTMMFWYRQQPGQSLTLIATANQGSEATYESGFVIDKFPISRPNLTFSTLTVSNMSPEDSSIYLCSDDRAEETQYFGPGTRLLVL.

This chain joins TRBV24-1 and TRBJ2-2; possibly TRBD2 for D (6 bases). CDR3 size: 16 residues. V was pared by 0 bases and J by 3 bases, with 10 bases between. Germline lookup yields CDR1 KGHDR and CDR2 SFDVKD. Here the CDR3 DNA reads TGTGCCACCAGTGATTTGCTGGGGGGAGACACCGGGGAGCTGTTTTTT. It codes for CATSDLLGGDTGELFF.

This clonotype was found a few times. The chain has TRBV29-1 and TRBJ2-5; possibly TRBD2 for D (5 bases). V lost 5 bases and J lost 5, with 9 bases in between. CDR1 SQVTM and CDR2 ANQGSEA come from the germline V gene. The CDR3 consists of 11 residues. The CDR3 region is CSVPEVETQYF. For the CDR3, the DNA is TGCAGCGTTCCGGAGGTGGAGACCCAGTACTTC.

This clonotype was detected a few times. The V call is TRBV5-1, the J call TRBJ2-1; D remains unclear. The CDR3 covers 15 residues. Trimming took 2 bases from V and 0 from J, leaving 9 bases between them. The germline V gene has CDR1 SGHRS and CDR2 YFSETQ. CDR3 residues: CASSLGHSSYNEQFF. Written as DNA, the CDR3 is TGCGCCAGCAGCTTAGGGCATAGCTCCTACAATGAGCAGTTCTTC.

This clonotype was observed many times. For the CDR3, the DNA is TGCAGCGTTGAAGATCCTGGGGAGGAAGCTTTCTTT. As protein: CSVEDPGEEAFF. This chain connects TRBV29-1 to TRBJ1-1; D call uncertain. Trimming took 0 bases from V and 8 from J, leaving 10 bases between them. Per the germline V gene, CDR1 is SQVTM and CDR2 is ANQGSEA. The CDR3 length is 12 residues.

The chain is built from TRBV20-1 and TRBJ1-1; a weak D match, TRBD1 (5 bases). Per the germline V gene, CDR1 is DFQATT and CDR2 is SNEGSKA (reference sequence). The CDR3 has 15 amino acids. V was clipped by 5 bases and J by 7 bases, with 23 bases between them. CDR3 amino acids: CSAARRGWSLVEAFF. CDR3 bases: TGCAGTGCTGCGCGGAGGGGCTGGAGCCTCGTTGAAGCTTTCTTT.

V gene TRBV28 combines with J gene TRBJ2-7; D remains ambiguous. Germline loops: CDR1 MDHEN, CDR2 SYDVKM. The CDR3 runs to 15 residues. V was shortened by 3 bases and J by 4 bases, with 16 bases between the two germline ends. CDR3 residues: CASSLVLAKSYEQYF. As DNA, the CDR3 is TGTGCCAGCAGTTTGGTTCTGGCTAAAAGTTACGAGCAGTACTTC.

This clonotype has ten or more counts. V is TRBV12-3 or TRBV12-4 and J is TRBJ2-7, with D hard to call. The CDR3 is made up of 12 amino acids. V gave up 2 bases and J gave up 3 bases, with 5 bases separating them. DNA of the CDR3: TGTGCCAGCAGTTTAATTAGCTACGAGCAGTACTTC. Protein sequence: CASSLISYEQYF.

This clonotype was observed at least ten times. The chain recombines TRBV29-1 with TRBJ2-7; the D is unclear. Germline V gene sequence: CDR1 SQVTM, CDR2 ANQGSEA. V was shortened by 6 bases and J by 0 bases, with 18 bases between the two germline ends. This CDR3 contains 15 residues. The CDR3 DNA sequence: TGCAGCGTGATCCCTGGCCTCTCTGTCTCCTACGAGCAGTACTTC. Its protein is CSVIPGLSVSYEQYF.

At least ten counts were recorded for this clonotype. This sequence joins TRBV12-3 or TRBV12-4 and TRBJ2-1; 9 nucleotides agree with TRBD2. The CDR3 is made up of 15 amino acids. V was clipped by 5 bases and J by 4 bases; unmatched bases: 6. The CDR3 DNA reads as TGTGCCAGCAGTATGACTAGCGGAATGTACAATGAGCAGTTCTTC. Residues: CASSMTSGMYNEQFF.

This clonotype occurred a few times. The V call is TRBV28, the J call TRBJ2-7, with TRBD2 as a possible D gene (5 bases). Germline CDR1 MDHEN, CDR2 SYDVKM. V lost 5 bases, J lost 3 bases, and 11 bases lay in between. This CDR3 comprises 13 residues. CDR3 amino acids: CASSLERGYEQYF. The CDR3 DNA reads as TGTGCCAGCAGTCTAGAACGGGGCTACGAGCAGTACTTC.

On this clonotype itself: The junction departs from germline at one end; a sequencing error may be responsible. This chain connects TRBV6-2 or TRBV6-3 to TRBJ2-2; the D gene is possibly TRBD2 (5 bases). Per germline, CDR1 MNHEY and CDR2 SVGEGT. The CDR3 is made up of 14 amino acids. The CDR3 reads CASNRTANTGELFF. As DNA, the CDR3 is TGTGCCAGCAATCGGACTGCTAACACCGGGGAGCTTTTTTTT.

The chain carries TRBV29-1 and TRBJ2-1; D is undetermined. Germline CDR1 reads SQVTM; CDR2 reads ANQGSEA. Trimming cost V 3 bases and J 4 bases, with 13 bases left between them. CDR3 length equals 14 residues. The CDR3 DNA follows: TGCAGCGTTGACCCGTCCCGGCAGTACAATGAGCAGTTCTTC. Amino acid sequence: CSVDPSRQYNEQFF.

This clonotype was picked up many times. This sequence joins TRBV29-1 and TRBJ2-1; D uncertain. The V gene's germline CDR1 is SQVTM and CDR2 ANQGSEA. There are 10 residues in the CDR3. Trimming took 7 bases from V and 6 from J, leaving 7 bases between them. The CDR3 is CSGTINEQFF. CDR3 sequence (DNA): TGCAGCGGAACCATCAATGAGCAGTTCTTC.

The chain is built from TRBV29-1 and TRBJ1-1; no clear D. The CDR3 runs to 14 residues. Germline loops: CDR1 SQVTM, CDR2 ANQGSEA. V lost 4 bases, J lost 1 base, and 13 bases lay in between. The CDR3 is CSVGPLSGNTEAFF. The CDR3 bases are TGCAGCGTTGGACCCCTATCCGGGAACACTGAAGCTTTCTTT.

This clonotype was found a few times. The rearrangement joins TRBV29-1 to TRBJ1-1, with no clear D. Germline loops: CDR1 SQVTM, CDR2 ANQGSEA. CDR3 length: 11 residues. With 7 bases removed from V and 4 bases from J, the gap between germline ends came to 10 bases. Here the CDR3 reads CSASGPTEAFF. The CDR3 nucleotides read TGCAGCGCAAGTGGGCCCACTGAAGCTTTCTTT.

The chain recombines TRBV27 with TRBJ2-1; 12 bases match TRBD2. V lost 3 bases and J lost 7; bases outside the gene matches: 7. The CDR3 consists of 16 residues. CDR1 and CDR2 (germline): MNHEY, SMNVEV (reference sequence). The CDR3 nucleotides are TGTGCCAGCAGTTTTCCTCCGGGACTAGCGGGTAATGAGCAGTTCTTC. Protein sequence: CASSFPPGLAGNEQFF.

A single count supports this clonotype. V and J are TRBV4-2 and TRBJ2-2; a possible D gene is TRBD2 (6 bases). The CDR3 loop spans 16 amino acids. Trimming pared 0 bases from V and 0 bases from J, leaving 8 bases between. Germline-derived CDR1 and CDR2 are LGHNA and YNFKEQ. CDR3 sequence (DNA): TGTGCCAGCAGCCAAGAGTCTAGCGCGAACACCGGGGAGCTGTTTTTT. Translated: CASSQESSANTGELFF.

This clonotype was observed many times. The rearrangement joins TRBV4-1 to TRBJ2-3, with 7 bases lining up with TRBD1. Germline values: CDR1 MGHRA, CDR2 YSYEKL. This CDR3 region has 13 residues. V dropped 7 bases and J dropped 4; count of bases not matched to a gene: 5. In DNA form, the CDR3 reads TGCGCCAGCACAGGCGACAGGGCAGATACGCAGTATTTT. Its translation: CASTGDRADTQYF.

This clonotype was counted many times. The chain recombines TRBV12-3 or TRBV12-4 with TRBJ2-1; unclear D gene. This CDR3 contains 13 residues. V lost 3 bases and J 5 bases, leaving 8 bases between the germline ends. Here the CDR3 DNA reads TGTGCCAGCAGTTTTTTTAGGGACAATGAGCAGTTCTTC. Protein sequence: CASSFFRDNEQFF.

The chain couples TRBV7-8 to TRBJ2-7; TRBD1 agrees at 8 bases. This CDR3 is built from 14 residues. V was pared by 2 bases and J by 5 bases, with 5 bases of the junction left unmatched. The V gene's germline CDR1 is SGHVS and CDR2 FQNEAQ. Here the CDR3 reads CASSLRDRLNEQYF. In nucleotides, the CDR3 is TGTGCCAGCAGCTTAAGGGACAGGCTAAACGAGCAGTACTTC. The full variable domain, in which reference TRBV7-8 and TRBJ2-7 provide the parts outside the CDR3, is GAGVSQSPRYKVAKRGQDVALRCDPISGHVSLFWYQQALGQGPEFLTYFQNEAQLDKSGLPSDRFFAERPEGSVSTLKIQRTQQEDSAVYLCASSLRDRLNEQYFGPGTRLTVT.

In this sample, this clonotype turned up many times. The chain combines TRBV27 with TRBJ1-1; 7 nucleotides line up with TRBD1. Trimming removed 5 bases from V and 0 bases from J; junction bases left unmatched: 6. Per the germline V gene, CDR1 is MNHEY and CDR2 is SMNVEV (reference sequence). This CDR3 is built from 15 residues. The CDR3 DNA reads TGTGCCAGCAGTGCCTCTACAGGGGTGAACACTGAAGCTTTCTTT. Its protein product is CASSASTGVNTEAFF.

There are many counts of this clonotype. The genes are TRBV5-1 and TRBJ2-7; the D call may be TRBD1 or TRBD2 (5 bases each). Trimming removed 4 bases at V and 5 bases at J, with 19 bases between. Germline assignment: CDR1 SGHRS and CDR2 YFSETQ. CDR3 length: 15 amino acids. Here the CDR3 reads CASSPTRGLEHEQYF. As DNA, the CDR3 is TGCGCCAGCAGCCCTACGAGGGGCCTAGAGCACGAGCAGTACTTC.

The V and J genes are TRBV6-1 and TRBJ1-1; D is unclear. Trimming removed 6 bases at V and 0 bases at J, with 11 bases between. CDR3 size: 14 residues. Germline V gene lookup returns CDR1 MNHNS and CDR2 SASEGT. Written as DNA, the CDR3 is TGTGCCAGCAGCAATGGACGGGTGAACACTGAAGCTTTCTTT. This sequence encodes CASSNGRVNTEAFF.

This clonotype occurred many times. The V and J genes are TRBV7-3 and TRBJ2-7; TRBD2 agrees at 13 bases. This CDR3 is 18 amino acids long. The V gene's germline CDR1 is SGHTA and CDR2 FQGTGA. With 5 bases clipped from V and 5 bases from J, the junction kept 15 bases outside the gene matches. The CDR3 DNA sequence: TGTGCCAGCAGCCCCCGGCGCCTGGGACTAGCGGGATGGAACGAGCAGTACTTC. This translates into CASSPRRLGLAGWNEQYF. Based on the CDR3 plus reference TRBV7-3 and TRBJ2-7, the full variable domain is GAGVSQTPSNKVTEKGKYVELRCDPISGHTALYWYRQSLGQGPEFLIYFQGTGAADDSGLPNDRFFAVRPEGSVSTLKIQRTERGDSAVYLCASSPRRLGLAGWNEQYFGPGTRLTVT.

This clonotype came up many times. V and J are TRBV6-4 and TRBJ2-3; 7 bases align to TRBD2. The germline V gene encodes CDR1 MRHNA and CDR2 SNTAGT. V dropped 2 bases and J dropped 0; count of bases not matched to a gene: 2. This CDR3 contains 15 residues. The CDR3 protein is CASSDGGDSTDTQYF. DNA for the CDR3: TGTGCCAGCAGTGACGGGGGGGACAGCACAGATACGCAGTATTTT.